This TCR beta chain was observed in a study of blood T cell repertoires in COVID-19. The overall study: The origin of the acute and convalescent COVID-19 samples was the United States, Italy and Spain. In each case, the material was cDNA or gDNA derived from T cells, B-cell-depleted T cells, or PBMCs.

The CDR3 contains 15 residues. Per the germline V gene, CDR1 is SGHRS and CDR2 is YFSETQ. J lost 2 bases, V lost 4 bases, and 6 bases had no gene match. This clone occurred once. Per the original data handling: Scientists estimated how many nucleated cells there were by amplifying reference gene primers. Libraries were prepared by immunoSEQ multiplex PCR; TCRdb keeps only in-frame clonotypes and omits some of them. Clone size and V and J calls were adopted from that table, with D and trimming inferred from the DNA. The top ten hold over 1.5% of the sample, which has fewer than 250,000 clones, about 80% seen once.

What was sequenced was peripheral blood. The chain joins TRBV5-1 to TRBJ1-1; 9 bases are shared with TRBD1. This receptor was identified in a woman older than 75 with acute or convalescent COVID-19. CDR3: CASSPRTGVNTEAFF. The CDR3 nucleotides read TGCGCCAGCAGCCCCCGGACAGGGGTAAACACTGAAGCTTTCTTT.